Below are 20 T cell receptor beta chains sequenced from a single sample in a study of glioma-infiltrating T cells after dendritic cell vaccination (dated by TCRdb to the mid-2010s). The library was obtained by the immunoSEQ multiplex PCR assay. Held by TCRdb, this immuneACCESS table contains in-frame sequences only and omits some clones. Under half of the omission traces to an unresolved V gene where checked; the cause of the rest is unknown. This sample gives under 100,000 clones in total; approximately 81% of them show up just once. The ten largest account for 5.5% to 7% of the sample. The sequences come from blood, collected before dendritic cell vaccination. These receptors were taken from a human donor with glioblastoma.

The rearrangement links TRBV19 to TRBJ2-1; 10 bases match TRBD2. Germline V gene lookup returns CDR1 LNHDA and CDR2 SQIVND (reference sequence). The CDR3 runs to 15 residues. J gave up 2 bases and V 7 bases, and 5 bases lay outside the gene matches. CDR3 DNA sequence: TGTGCCAGTAACCGAGCGGGAGGGCCCTACAATGAGCAGTTCTTC. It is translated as CASNRAGGPYNEQFF.

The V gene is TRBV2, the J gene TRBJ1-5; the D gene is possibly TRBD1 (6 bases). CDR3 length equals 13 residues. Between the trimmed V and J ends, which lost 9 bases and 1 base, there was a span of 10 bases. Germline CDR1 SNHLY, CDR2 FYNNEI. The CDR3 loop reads CASSGESNQPQHF. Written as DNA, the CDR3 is TGTGCCAGTTCAGGGGAAAGCAATCAGCCCCAGCATTTT.

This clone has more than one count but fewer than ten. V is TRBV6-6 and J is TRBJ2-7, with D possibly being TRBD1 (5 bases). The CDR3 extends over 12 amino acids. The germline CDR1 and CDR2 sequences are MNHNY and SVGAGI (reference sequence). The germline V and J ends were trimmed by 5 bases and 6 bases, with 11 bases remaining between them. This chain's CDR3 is CASSTWGTEQYF. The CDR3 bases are TGTGCCAGCAGTACTTGGGGCACCGAGCAGTACTTC.

In nucleotides, the CDR3 is TGCGCCAGCAGCTCCCCGGGGGGGGGAAACAATGAGCAGTTCTTC. Its translation is CASSSPGGGNNEQFF. The chain links TRBV5-1 to TRBJ2-1; 8 bases line up with TRBD2. V trimming: 3 bases; J trimming: 5 bases; junction bases outside the gene matches: 7. The CDR3 is 15 amino acids. Germline CDR1 SGHRS, CDR2 YFSETQ.

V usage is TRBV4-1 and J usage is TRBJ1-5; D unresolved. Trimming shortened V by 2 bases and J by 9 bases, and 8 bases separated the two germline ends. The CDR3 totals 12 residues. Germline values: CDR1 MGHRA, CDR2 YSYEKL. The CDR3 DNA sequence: TGCGCCAGCAGCCAAACTAGTGGGCCCCAGCATTTT. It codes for CASSQTSGPQHF.

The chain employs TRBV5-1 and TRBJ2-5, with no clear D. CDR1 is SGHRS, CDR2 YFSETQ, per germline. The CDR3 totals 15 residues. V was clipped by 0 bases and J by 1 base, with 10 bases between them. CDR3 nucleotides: TGCGCCAGCAGCTTGGGGCCAACAGTCCAAGAGACCCAGTACTTC. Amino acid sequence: CASSLGPTVQETQYF.

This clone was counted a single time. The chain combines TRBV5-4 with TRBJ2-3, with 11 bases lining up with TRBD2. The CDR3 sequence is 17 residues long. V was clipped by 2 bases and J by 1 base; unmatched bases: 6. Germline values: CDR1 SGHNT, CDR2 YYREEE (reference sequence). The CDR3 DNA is TGTGCCAGCAGCTTTAGGTTAGCGGGAGGGGGCACAGATACGCAGTATTTT. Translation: CASSFRLAGGGTDTQYF. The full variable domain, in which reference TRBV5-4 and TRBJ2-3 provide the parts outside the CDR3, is ETGVTQSPTHLIKTRGQQVTLRCSSQSGHNTVSWYQQALGQGPQFIFQYYREEENGRGNFPPRFSGLQFPNYSSELNVNALELDDSALYLCASSFRLAGGGTDTQYFGPGTRLTVL.

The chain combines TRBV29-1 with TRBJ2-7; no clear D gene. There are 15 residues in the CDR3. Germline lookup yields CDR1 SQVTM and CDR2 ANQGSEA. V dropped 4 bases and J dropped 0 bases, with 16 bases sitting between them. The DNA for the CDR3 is TGCAGCGTTGTCACGGAGCCTACGAGCTCCTACGAGCAGTACTTC. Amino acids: CSVVTEPTSSYEQYF.

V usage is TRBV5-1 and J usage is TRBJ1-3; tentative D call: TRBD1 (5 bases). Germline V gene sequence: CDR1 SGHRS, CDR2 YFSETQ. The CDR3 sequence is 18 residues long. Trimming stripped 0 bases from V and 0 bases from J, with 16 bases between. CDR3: CASSLEGRQANSGNTIYF. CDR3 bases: TGCGCCAGCAGCTTGGAGGGGCGGCAGGCCAACTCTGGAAACACCATATATTTT.

The CDR3: CASSQNTGKGNQPQHF. As DNA, the CDR3 is TGCGCCAGCAGCCAAAACACAGGGAAAGGCAATCAGCCCCAGCATTTT. This rearrangement joins TRBV4-1 to TRBJ1-5, with D perhaps matching TRBD1 (6 bases). The CDR3 has 16 residues. Germline assignment: CDR1 MGHRA and CDR2 YSYEKL. V was pared by 2 bases and J by 2 bases, with 13 bases between.

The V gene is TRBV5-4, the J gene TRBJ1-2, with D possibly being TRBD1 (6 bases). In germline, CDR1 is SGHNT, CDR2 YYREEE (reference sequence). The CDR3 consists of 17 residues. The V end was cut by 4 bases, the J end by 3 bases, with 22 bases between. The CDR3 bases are TGTGCCAGCAGCCCCGGTGGGGGGCCTGGGAGGGACTATGGCTACACCTTC. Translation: CASSPGGGPGRDYGYTF.

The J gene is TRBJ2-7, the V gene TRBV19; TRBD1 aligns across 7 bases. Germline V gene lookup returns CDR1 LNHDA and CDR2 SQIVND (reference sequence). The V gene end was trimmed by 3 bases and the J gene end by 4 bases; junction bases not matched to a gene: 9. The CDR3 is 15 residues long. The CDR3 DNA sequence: TGTGCCAGTAGTATTAGGAGACAGGGATCGTACGAGCAGTACTTC. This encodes CASSIRRQGSYEQYF.

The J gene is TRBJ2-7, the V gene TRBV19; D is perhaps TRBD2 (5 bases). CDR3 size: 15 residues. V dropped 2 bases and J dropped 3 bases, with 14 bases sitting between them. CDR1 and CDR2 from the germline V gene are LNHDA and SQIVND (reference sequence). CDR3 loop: CASSIRGSNYYEQYF. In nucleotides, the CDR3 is TGTGCCAGTAGTATACGGGGTAGTAACTACTACGAGCAGTACTTC.

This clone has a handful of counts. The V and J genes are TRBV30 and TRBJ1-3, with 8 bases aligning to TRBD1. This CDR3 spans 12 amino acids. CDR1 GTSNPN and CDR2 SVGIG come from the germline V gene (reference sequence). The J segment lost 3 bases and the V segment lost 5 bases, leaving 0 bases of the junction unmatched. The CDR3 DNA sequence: TGTGCCTGGGACAGGGGTGGAAACACCATATATTTT. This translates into CAWDRGGNTIYF.

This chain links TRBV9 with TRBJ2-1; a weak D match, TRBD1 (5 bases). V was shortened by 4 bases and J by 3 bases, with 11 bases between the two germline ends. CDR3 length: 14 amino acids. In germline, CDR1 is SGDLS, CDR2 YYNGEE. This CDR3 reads CASSPRTGYNEQFF. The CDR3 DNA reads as TGTGCCAGCAGCCCTAGAACAGGCTACAATGAGCAGTTCTTC. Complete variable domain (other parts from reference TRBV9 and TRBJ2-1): DSGVTQTPKHLITATGQRVTLRCSPRSGDLSVYWYQQSLDQGLQFLIQYYNGEERAKGNILERFSAQQFPDLHSELNLSSLELGDSALYFCASSPRTGYNEQFFGPGTRLTVL.

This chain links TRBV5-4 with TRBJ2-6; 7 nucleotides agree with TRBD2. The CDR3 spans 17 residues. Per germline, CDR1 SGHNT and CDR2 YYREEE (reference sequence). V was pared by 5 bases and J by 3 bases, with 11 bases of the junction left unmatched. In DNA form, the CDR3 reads TGTGCCAGCAGTCCCGAGTGGGGGGGTTTTGGGGCCAACGTCCTGACTTTC. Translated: CASSPEWGGFGANVLTF.

For the CDR3, the DNA is TGTGCCAGCTCACCACCCGGGACAGGGATGTATAATGAGCAGTTCTTC. Translating gives CASSPPGTGMYNEQFF. V gene TRBV18 combines with J gene TRBJ2-1; 9 bases align to TRBD1. The V and J ends lost 0 bases and 7 bases, in that order; junction bases with no gene match: 7. CDR1 is KGHSH and CDR2 is LQKENI in the germline V gene. This CDR3 is 16 amino acids long.

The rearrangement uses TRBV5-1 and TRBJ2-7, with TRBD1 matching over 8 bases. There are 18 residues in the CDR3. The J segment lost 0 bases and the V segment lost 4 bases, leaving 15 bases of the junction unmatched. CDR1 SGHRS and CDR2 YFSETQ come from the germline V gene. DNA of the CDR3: TGCGCCAGCAGCCTTCTAGGAAGGACAGGGTCGAGCTCCTACGAGCAGTACTTC. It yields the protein CASSLLGRTGSSSYEQYF.

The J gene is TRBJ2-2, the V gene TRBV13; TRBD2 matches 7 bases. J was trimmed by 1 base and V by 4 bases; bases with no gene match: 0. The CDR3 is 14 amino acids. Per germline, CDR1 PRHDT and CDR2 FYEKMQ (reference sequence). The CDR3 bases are TGTGCCAGCAGCTGGGGGGGGAACACCGGGGAGCTGTTTTTT. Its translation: CASSWGGNTGELFF.

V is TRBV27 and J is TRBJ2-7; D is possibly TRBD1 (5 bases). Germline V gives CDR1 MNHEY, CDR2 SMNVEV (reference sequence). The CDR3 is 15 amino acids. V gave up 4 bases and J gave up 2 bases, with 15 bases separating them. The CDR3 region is CASSSRPGSPYEQYF. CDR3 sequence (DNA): TGTGCCAGCAGTTCACGACCAGGGTCCCCCTACGAGCAGTACTTC.